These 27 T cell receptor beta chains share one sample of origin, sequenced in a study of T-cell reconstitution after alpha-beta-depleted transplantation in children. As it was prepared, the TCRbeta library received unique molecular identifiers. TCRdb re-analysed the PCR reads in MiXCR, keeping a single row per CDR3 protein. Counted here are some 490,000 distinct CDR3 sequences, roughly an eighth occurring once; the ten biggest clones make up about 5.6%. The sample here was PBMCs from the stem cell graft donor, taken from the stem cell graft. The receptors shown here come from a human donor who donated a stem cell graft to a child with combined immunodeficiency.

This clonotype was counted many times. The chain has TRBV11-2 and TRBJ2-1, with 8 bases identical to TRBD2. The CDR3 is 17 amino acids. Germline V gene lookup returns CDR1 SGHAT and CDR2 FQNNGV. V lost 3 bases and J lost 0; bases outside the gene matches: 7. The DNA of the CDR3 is TGTGCCAGCAGCTTGTCTAGCGGGTATAGCTCCTACAATGAGCAGTTCTTC. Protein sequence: CASSLSSGYSSYNEQFF.

The DNA of the CDR3 is TGCAGTGCTAGGACTAGCGGGAACCAAGAGACCCAGTACTTC. Amino acid sequence: CSARTSGNQETQYF. The rearrangement links TRBV20-1 to TRBJ2-5; 11 bases are a match to TRBD2. Germline V gene sequence: CDR1 DFQATT, CDR2 SNEGSKA (reference sequence). CDR3 length: 14 residues. The J segment lost 0 bases and the V segment lost 3 bases, leaving 0 bases of the junction unmatched.

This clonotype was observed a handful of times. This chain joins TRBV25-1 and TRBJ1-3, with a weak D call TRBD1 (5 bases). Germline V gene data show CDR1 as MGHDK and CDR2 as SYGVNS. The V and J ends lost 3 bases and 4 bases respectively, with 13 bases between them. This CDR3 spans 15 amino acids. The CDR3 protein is CASSDRDLGGNTIYF. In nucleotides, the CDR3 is TGTGCCAGCAGTGATCGGGACCTGGGGGGAAACACCATATATTTT. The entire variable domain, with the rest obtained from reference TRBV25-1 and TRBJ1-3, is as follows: EADIYQTPRYLVIGTGKKITLECSQTMGHDKMYWYQQDPGMELHLIHYSYGVNSTEKGDLSSESTVSRIRTEHFPLTLESARPSHTSQYLCASSDRDLGGNTIYFGEGSWLTVV.

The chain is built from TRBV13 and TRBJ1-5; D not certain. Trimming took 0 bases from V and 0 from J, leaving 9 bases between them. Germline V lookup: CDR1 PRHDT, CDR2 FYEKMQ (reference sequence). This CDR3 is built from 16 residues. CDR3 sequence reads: CASSLGNSYSNQPQHF. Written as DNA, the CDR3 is TGTGCCAGCAGCTTAGGGAACAGTTATAGCAATCAGCCCCAGCATTTT.

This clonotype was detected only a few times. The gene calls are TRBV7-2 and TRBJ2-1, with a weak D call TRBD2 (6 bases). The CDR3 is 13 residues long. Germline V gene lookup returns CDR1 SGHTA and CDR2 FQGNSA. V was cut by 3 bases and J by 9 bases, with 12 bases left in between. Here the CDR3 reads CASSFQTRGEQFF. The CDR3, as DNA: TGTGCCAGCAGCTTCCAGACTAGGGGTGAGCAGTTCTTC.

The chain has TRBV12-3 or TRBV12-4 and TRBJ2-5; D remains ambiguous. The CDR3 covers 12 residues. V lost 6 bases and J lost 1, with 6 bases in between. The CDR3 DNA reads TGTGCCAGCAGGTCCTCCCAAGAGACCCAGTACTTC. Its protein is CASRSSQETQYF.

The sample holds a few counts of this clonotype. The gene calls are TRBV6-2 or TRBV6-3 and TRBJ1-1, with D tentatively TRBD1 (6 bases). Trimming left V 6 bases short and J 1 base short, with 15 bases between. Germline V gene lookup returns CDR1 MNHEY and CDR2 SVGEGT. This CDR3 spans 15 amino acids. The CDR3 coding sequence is TGTGCCAGCAGGGGACTCCGGGACAAGAACACTGAAGCTTTCTTT. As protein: CASRGLRDKNTEAFF.

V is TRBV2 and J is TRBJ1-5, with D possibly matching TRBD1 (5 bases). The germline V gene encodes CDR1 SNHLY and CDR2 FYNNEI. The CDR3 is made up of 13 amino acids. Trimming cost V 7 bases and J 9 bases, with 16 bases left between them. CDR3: CASTLGPQSPQHF. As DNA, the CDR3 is TGTGCCAGCACCCTGGGGCCCCAGTCGCCCCAGCATTTT. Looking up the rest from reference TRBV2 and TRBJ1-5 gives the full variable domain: EPEVTQTPSHQVTQMGQEVILRCVPISNHLYFYWYRQILGQKVEFLVSFYNNEISEKSEIFDDQFSVERPDGSNFTLKIRSTKLEDSAMYFCASTLGPQSPQHFGDGTRLSIL.

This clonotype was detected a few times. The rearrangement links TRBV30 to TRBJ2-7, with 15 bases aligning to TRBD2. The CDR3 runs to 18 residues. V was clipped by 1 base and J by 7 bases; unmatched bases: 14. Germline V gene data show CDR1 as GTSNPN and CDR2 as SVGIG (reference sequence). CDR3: CAWSDGLAGGPIWREQYF. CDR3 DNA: TGTGCCTGGAGTGACGGACTAGCGGGGGGGCCGATATGGAGGGAGCAGTACTTC.

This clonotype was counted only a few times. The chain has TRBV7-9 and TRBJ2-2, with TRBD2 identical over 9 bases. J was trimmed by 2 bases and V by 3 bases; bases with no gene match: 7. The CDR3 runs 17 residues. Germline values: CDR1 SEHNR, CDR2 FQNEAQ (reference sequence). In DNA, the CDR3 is TGTGCCAGCAGCTTCACCCGCGGGAGGGCCAACACCGGGGAGCTGTTTTTT. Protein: CASSFTRGRANTGELFF.

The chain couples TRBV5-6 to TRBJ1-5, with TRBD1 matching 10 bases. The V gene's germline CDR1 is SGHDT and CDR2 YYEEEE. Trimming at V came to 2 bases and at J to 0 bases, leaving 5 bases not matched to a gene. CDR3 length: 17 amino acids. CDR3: CASSFRTGGGSNQPQHF. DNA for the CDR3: TGTGCCAGCAGCTTTCGGACAGGGGGAGGTAGCAATCAGCCCCAGCATTTT.

The CDR3 DNA reads TGTGCCAGCAGCCCAGGGGGGGCGGGATGGGAGACCCAGTACTTC. Its protein is CASSPGGAGWETQYF. The chain combines TRBV11-2 with TRBJ2-5; D may correspond to TRBD1 or TRBD2 (7 bases each). Germline V gives CDR1 SGHAT, CDR2 FQNNGV. The ends were cut back, 5 bases at V and 5 bases at J, with 18 bases in the middle. CDR3 length equals 15 residues.

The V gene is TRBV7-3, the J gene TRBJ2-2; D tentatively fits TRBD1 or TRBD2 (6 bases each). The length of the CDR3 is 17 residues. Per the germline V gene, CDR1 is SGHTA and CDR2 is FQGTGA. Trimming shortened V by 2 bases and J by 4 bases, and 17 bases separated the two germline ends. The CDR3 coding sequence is TGTGCCAGCAGCTTAGGGCTGGGGGGCCCGGGCACCGGGGAGCTGTTTTTT. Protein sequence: CASSLGLGGPGTGELFF.

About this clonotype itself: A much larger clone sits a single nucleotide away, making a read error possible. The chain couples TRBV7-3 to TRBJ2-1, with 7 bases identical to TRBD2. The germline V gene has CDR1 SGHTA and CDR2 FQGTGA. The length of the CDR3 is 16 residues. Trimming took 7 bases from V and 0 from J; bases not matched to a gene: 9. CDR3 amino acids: CASISTSASSYNEQFF. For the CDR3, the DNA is TGTGCCAGCATCTCAACTAGCGCGAGCTCCTACAATGAGCAGTTCTTC.

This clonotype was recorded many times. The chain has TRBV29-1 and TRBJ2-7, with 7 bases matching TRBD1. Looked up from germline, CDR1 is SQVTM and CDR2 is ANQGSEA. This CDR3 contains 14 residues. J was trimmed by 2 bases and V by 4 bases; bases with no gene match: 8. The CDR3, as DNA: TGCAGCGTTGTTACAGGGGCGCTTCCCTACGAGCAGTACTTC. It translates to CSVVTGALPYEQYF.

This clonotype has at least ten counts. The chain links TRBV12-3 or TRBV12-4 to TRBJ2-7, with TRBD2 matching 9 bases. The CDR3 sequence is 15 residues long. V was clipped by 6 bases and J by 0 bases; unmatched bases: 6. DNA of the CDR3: TGTGCCAGCAGCCCTTATAGCGGGAGCTCCTACGAGCAGTACTTC. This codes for CASSPYSGSSYEQYF.

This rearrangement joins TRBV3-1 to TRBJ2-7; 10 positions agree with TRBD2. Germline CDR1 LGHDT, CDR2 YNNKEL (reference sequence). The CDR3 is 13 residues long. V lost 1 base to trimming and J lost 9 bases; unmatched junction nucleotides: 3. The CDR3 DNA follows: TGTGCCAGCAGCCAAGGGCGACTAGCGGGGCAGTACTTC. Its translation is CASSQGRLAGQYF.

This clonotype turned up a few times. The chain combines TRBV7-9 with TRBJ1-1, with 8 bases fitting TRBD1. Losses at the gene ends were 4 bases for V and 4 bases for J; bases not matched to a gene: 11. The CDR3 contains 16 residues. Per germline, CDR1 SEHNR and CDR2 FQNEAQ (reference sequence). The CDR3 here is CASSSSAGQGGTEAFF. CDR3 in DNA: TGTGCCAGCAGCTCCAGCGCCGGACAGGGCGGCACTGAAGCTTTCTTT.

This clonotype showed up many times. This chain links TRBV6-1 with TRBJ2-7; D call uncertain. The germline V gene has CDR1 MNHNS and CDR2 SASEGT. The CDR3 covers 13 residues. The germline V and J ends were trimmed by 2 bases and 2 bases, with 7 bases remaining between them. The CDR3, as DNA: TGTGCCAGCAGTGAAAAGGGCCCCTACGAGCAGTACTTC. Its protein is CASSEKGPYEQYF.

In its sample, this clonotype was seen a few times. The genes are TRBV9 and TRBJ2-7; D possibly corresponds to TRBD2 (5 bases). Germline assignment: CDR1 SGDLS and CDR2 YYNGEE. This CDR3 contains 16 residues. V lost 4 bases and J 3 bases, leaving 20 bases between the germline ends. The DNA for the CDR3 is TGTGCCAGCAGCCCTCATTCCGGGATCGAGGACTACGAGCAGTACTTC. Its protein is CASSPHSGIEDYEQYF.

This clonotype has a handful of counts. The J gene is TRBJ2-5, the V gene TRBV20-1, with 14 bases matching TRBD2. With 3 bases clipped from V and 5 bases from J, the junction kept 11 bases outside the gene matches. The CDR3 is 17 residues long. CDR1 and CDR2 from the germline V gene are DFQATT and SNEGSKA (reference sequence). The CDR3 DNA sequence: TGCAGTGCTAGGGGGACTAGCGGGAGAAGTGTAGGCGAGACCCAGTACTTC. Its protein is CSARGTSGRSVGETQYF.

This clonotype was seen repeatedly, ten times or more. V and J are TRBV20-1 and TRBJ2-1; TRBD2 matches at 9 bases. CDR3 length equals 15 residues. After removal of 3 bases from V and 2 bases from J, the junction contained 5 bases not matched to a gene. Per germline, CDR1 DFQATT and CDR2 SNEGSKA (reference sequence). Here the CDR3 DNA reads TGCAGTGCTAGTGGCGGGGGGGCCGCCTACAATGAGCAGTTCTTC. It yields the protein CSASGGGAAYNEQFF.

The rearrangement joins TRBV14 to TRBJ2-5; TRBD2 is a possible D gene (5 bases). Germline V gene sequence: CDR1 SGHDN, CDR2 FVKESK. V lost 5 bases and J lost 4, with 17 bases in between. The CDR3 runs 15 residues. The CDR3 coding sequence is TGTGCCAGCAGCTCCGGATACTGGCGGGTAGAGACCCAGTACTTC. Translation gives CASSSGYWRVETQYF.

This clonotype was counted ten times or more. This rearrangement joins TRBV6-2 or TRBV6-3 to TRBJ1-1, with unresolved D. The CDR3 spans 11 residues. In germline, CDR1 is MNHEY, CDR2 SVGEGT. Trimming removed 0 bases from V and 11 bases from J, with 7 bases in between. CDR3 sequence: CASSYSSFAFF. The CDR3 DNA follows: TGTGCCAGCAGTTACTCGTCGTTCGCTTTCTTT.

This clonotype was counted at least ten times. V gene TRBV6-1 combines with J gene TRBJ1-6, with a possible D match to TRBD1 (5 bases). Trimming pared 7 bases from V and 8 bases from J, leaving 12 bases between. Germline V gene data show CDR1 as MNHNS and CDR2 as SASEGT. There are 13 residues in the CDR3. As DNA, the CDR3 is TGTGCCAGCACCCCGGGGGTTCATTCACCCCTCCACTTT. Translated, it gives CASTPGVHSPLHF.

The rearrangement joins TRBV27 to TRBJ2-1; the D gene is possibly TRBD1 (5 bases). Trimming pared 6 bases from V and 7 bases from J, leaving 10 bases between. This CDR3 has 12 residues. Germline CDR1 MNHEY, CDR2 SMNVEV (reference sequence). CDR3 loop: CASRSRGNEQFF. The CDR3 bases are TGTGCCAGCAGGTCTAGGGGAAATGAGCAGTTCTTC.

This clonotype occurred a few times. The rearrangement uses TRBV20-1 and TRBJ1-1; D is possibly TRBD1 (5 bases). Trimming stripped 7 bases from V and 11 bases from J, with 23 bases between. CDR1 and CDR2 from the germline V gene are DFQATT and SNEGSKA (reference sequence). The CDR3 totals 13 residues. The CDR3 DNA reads TGCAGTGTCCAGATGGCGGGGGGTATAAGGGCTTTCTTT. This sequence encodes CSVQMAGGIRAFF.